These 13 T cell receptor beta chains were all obtained from the same sample, sequenced in a study of T cells in Graves' hyperthyroidism and ophthalmopathy. Amplification targeted TCR beta CDR3 regions from RNA transcripts. The study used the HTBI primer set for a first-round RT-PCR of the TCR CDR3. TCRdb ran MiXCR on the multiplex PCR reads and lists one entry per CDR3 protein. The table lists approximately 380,000 distinct CDR3 sequences, 19% of them singletons. The sample comprised blood. Every receptor here comes from a woman aged 18-29 years with Graves' hyperthyroidism.

This CDR3 is CSARDPQHTGELFF. The DNA for the CDR3 is TGCAGTGCTAGAGATCCCCAGCACACCGGGGAGCTGTTTTTT. The chain has TRBV20-1 and TRBJ2-2; D unclear. This CDR3 has 14 residues. In germline, CDR1 is DFQATT, CDR2 SNEGSKA (reference sequence). V lost 0 bases and J lost 3, with 8 bases in between.

This clonotype was found many times. The chain combines TRBV20-1 with TRBJ1-1; 8 positions agree with TRBD1. V was pared by 5 bases and J by 8 bases, with 13 bases of the junction left unmatched. Germline-derived CDR1 and CDR2 are DFQATT and SNEGSKA (reference sequence). This CDR3 comprises 14 residues. The CDR3 DNA sequence: TGCAGTGCTCCCAGGGGGCCGCAACTAACCGAAGCTTTCTTT. This gives the protein CSAPRGPQLTEAFF.

This clonotype was seen repeatedly, ten times or more. The rearrangement links TRBV6-5 to TRBJ2-2, with 8 nucleotides matching TRBD1. J lost 15 bases, V lost 10 bases, and 13 bases had no gene match. Germline V lookup: CDR1 MNHEY, CDR2 SVGAGI. CDR3 length: 12 amino acids. CDR3: CATTGGQTGMFF. In DNA form, the CDR3 reads TGTGCCACCACAGGGGGACAGACGGGGATGTTTTTT.

To note about this clonotype: Sequence at one end of the junction differs from germline and may be a read error. The chain is built from TRBV7-8 and TRBJ2-7; the D gene is possibly TRBD2 (6 bases). The germline CDR1 and CDR2 sequences are SGHVS and FQNEAQ. The CDR3 is 15 amino acids. The CDR3: CASSYFSGRSCEQYF. CDR3 nucleotides: TGTGCCAGCAGTTACTTTAGCGGTAGATCCTGCGAGCAGTACTTC.

On this clonotype itself: This could be a read error, since a much larger clone is one nucleotide away. The V gene is TRBV6-1, the J gene TRBJ2-2; no clear D. This CDR3 has 14 amino acids. In germline, CDR1 is MNHNS, CDR2 SASEGT. The V end lost 4 bases, the J end lost 1 base, and 7 bases lay between the germline ends. The DNA for the CDR3 is TGTGCCAGCAGTGGACCCAGGAACACCGGGGAGCTGTTTTTT. This encodes CASSGPRNTGELFF.

This clonotype was recorded at least ten times. This chain joins TRBV6-1 and TRBJ2-7; TRBD1 matches 8 bases. The CDR3 runs 15 residues. Germline CDR1 reads MNHNS; CDR2 reads SASEGT. V trimming: 4 bases; J trimming: 3 bases; junction bases outside the gene matches: 8. CDR3 residues: CASSVGQGAVYEQYF. In nucleotides, the CDR3 is TGTGCCAGCAGTGTGGGTCAGGGGGCGGTCTACGAGCAGTACTTC.

The chain carries TRBV2 and TRBJ2-2; D possibly corresponds to TRBD2 (5 bases). CDR1 and CDR2 (germline): SNHLY, FYNNEI. V was cut by 7 bases and J by 1 base, with 10 bases left in between. CDR3 length: 14 amino acids. The CDR3 sequence: CASNGGLNTGELFF. CDR3 nucleotide sequence: TGTGCCAGCAACGGCGGGCTGAACACCGGGGAGCTGTTTTTT.

The chain joins TRBV7-2 to TRBJ2-7; 8 nucleotides line up with TRBD1. CDR1 is SGHTA and CDR2 is FQGNSA in the germline V gene. Trimming removed 5 bases from V and 3 bases from J; junction bases left unmatched: 3. The CDR3 is 13 amino acids. The CDR3 loop reads CASSQGAVYEQYF. The CDR3 DNA follows: TGTGCCAGCAGCCAGGGGGCAGTCTACGAGCAGTACTTC.

This clonotype showed up just a few times. A much larger clone sits a single nucleotide away, making a read error possible. The chain couples TRBV4-1 to TRBJ2-5, with D perhaps matching TRBD1 or TRBD2 (6 bases each). The germline gives CDR1 MGHRA, CDR2 YSYEKL. The CDR3 totals 15 residues. Here the CDR3 DNA reads TGCGCCAGCAGCCAAGACAGGAATAGGGGGGAGACCAAGTACTTC. It translates to CASSQDRNRGETKYF.

This clonotype was seen many times. J is TRBJ2-6 and V is TRBV5-1, with D perhaps matching TRBD1 or TRBD2 (5 bases each). Germline V gene data show CDR1 as SGHRS and CDR2 as YFSETQ. Trimming stripped 7 bases from V and 0 bases from J, with 14 bases between. The CDR3 runs to 16 residues. The CDR3 DNA sequence: TGCGCCAGCTATAGGGGAGTAACCTCTGGGGCCAACGTCCTGACTTTC. It translates to CASYRGVTSGANVLTF.

To note about this clonotype: One end of the junction varies from germline; a read error may be responsible. The CDR3 is CASTLAVTGELFF. The CDR3 DNA follows: TGTGCCAGCACTTTAGCGGTCACCGGGGAGCTGTTTTTT. The chain links TRBV12-3 or TRBV12-4 to TRBJ2-2; D may be TRBD2 (6 bases). The CDR3 runs 13 residues.

V usage is TRBV6-1 and J usage is TRBJ1-1; 7 nucleotides agree with TRBD1. The trim removed 6 bases at V and 10 bases at J, leaving 8 bases unmatched. The CDR3 extends over 12 amino acids. Germline V gene lookup returns CDR1 MNHNS and CDR2 SASEGT. The chain's CDR3 is CASSDRADRAFF. CDR3 in DNA: TGTGCCAGCAGCGACAGGGCCGACCGAGCTTTCTTT.

There are many counts of this clonotype. The rearrangement joins TRBV2 to TRBJ2-5, with 7 bases that match TRBD1. Losses at the gene ends were 6 bases for V and 5 bases for J; bases not matched to a gene: 3. This CDR3 spans 12 amino acids. The germline V gene has CDR1 SNHLY and CDR2 FYNNEI. This CDR3 reads CASRTGYETQYF. CDR3 bases: TGTGCCAGCAGGACAGGGTACGAGACCCAGTACTTC.